These 28 T cell receptor beta chains originate from one sample sequenced in a study of shared clonotypes between healthy human individuals (dated by TCRdb to between 2020 and 2021). Library construction relied on the immunoSEQ multiplex PCR assay. The table comes from immuneACCESS by way of TCRdb, which keeps in-frame sequences with V and J called. Part of the clones is missing from these tables; in studies checked, under half for an unresolved V gene and the rest for unknown reasons. In all, the sample holds some 2,400,000 clones, and almost 96% of those were seen once. The ten largest clones add up to over 0.1% of the sample. Sequencing input: naive CD4+ T cells sorted from blood. The sample's cell subset or site, from its label and the paper: CD45RA+ positively selected. Source of these receptors: a young man in good health.

This chain connects TRBV6-1 to TRBJ2-1; 9 nucleotides line up with TRBD1. The CDR3 has 15 amino acids. Germline V gene sequence: CDR1 MNHNS, CDR2 SASEGT. The V and J ends lost 6 bases and 7 bases, in that order; junction bases with no gene match: 10. The CDR3 DNA sequence: TGTGCCAGCAGCCTTGGGGGGACAGGGACGAATGAGCAGTTCTTC. It specifies CASSLGGTGTNEQFF.

The chain has TRBV10-3 and TRBJ1-1; 8 positions match TRBD1. Germline V gene lookup returns CDR1 ENHRY and CDR2 SYGVKD. V gave up 5 bases and J gave up 6 bases; unmatched junction bases: 5. The CDR3 sequence is 13 residues long. CDR3 in DNA: TGTGCCATCAGTCGCGGACAGGGCGCTGAAGCTTTCTTT. Its protein is CAISRGQGAEAFF.

V and J are TRBV19 and TRBJ1-6, with D perhaps matching TRBD1 (5 bases). V lost 6 bases, J lost 7 bases, and 13 bases lay in between. From germline, CDR1 is LNHDA and CDR2 SQIVND (reference sequence). The CDR3 has 14 amino acids. CDR3 residues: CASSLGEPNSPLHF. The DNA for the CDR3 is TGTGCCAGTAGCCTGGGGGAGCCAAATTCACCCCTCCACTTT. Full variable domain (outside the CDR3, taken from reference TRBV19 and TRBJ1-6): DGGITQSPKYLFRKEGQNVTLSCEQNLNHDAMYWYRQDPGQGLRLIYYSQIVNDFQKGDIAEGYSVSREKKESFPLTVTSAQKNPTAFYLCASSLGEPNSPLHFGNGTRLTVT.

The CDR3 coding sequence is TGTGCCAGTAGCCCCCAGGGGTTATACGAGCAGTACTTC. Residues: CASSPQGLYEQYF. This sequence joins TRBV5-5 and TRBJ2-7; a possible D gene is TRBD1 (6 bases). CDR1 SGHKS and CDR2 YYEKEE come from the germline V gene (reference sequence). CDR3 length: 13 residues. V was cut by 8 bases and J by 4 bases, with 16 bases left in between.

The J gene is TRBJ1-2, the V gene TRBV2; D not certain. Trimming pared 5 bases from V and 4 bases from J, leaving 8 bases between. The CDR3 is 12 residues long. Germline CDR1 reads SNHLY; CDR2 reads FYNNEI. For the CDR3, the DNA is TGTGCCAGCAGTTCAGCACCCTATGGCTACACCTTC. It specifies CASSSAPYGYTF.

This chain uses TRBV6-1 with TRBJ1-2; no clear D. The CDR3 consists of 13 residues. CDR1 MNHNS and CDR2 SASEGT come from the germline V gene. V lost 6 bases, J lost 5 bases, and 13 bases lay in between. For the CDR3, the DNA is TGTGCCAGCAGCCGAAGCGGAGGGTATGGCTACACCTTC. Residues: CASSRSGGYGYTF.

J is TRBJ1-1 and V is TRBV28, with unresolved D. CDR1 MDHEN and CDR2 SYDVKM come from the germline V gene. The CDR3 consists of 13 residues. Trimming took 5 bases from V and 10 from J, leaving 17 bases between them. In nucleotides, the CDR3 is TGTGCCAGCAGTGCCCCGGGTTGGGAGAGAGCTTTCTTT. The encoded protein is CASSAPGWERAFF.

The chain combines TRBV6-5 with TRBJ1-4, with 9 bases aligning to TRBD1. Germline trimming cut 5 bases from V and 3 bases from J; bases unmatched to any gene: 4. The germline V gene has CDR1 MNHEY and CDR2 SVGAGI. The CDR3 runs to 15 residues. CDR3 coding DNA: TGTGCCAGCAGTCGACAGGGGGAGGCTAATGAAAAACTGTTTTTT. This encodes CASSRQGEANEKLFF.

The V and J genes are TRBV7-9 and TRBJ1-4; TRBD1 matches at 9 bases. The CDR3 length is 15 residues. With 5 bases clipped from V and 7 bases from J, the junction kept 8 bases outside the gene matches. Germline V gene sequence: CDR1 SEHNR, CDR2 FQNEAQ (reference sequence). For the CDR3, the DNA is TGTGCCAGCAGCCCCGGGACAGGGATGGCTGAAAAACTGTTTTTT. Its protein is CASSPGTGMAEKLFF.

The chain couples TRBV5-6 to TRBJ1-5; D is ambiguous. The CDR3 is 15 residues long. Germline V gene data show CDR1 as SGHDT and CDR2 as YYEEEE. Trimming cost V 1 base and J 7 bases, with 15 bases left between them. The CDR3 sequence: CASSLRSVGVQPQHF. The CDR3 nucleotides are TGTGCCAGCAGCTTGCGTAGTGTCGGTGTGCAGCCCCAGCATTTT. Supplemented by reference TRBV5-6 and TRBJ1-5, the full variable domain reads DAGVTQSPTHLIKTRGQQVTLRCSPKSGHDTVSWYQQALGQGPQFIFQYYEEEERQRGNFPDRFSGHQFPNYSSELNVNALLLGDSALYLCASSLRSVGVQPQHFGDGTRLSIL.

The chain links TRBV10-3 to TRBJ2-1; 10 positions agree with TRBD2. Per germline, CDR1 ENHRY and CDR2 SYGVKD. The V and J ends lost 4 bases and 1 base, in that order; junction bases with no gene match: 13. This CDR3 is 19 amino acids long. The CDR3 sequence: CAISGGLAEHRNSYNEQFF. CDR3 DNA: TGTGCCATCAGTGGAGGACTAGCGGAGCACCGGAATTCCTACAATGAGCAGTTCTTC.

V usage is TRBV4-3 and J usage is TRBJ2-7; D gene unclear. This CDR3 contains 14 residues. Germline V lookup: CDR1 LGHNA, CDR2 YSLEER. V shed 0 bases and J shed 2 bases, with 8 bases lying between them. In DNA form, the CDR3 reads TGCGCCAGCAGCCAAGAGGCTCTTACCTACGAGCAGTACTTC. It yields the protein CASSQEALTYEQYF.

This chain uses TRBV6-1 with TRBJ2-3, with 7 nucleotides matching TRBD2. The CDR3 length is 15 residues. V dropped 6 bases and J dropped 4; count of bases not matched to a gene: 10. Germline V lookup: CDR1 MNHNS, CDR2 SASEGT. This chain's CDR3 is CASSGQTSPPDTQYF. DNA of the CDR3: TGTGCCAGCAGCGGGCAGACTAGCCCCCCAGATACGCAGTATTTT.

V usage is TRBV18 and J usage is TRBJ2-7, with no clear D. Germline assignment: CDR1 KGHSH and CDR2 LQKENI. Trimming removed 4 bases at V and 2 bases at J, with 12 bases between. The CDR3 loop spans 14 amino acids. The CDR3 here is CASSRTRLAYEQYF. The CDR3 DNA sequence: TGTGCCAGCTCACGTACCCGCTTAGCCTACGAGCAGTACTTC.

V usage is TRBV5-1 and J usage is TRBJ1-6; TRBD1 agrees at 7 bases. CDR1 is SGHRS and CDR2 is YFSETQ in the germline V gene. CDR3 length equals 15 residues. V lost 0 bases to trimming and J lost 8 bases; unmatched junction nucleotides: 5. CDR3 coding DNA: TGCGCCAGCAGCTTGGCCGGACAGGTTTATTCACCCCTCCACTTT. Translation: CASSLAGQVYSPLHF.

The V call is TRBV2, the J call TRBJ1-5; 7 bases line up with TRBD1. Germline V CDR1 and CDR2: SNHLY, FYNNEI. This CDR3 spans 14 amino acids. V dropped 6 bases and J dropped 9; count of bases not matched to a gene: 11. Written as DNA, the CDR3 is TGTGCCAGCAGGGCTTTACAGGGGCCAAGGCCCCAGCATTTT. Its translation is CASRALQGPRPQHF.

This clone was picked up one time. The chain recombines TRBV7-9 with TRBJ2-3; tentative D call: TRBD2 (5 bases). The CDR3 is 14 amino acids. V lost 7 bases to trimming and J lost 1 base, with 12 bases between them. Germline values: CDR1 SEHNR, CDR2 FQNEAQ (reference sequence). The CDR3 region is CASTPRGGTDTQYF. As DNA, the CDR3 is TGTGCCAGCACCCCACGGGGTGGCACAGATACGCAGTATTTT.

V gene TRBV18 combines with J gene TRBJ2-2; 9 bases line up with TRBD1. The CDR3 sequence is 17 residues long. From germline, CDR1 is KGHSH and CDR2 LQKENI. V dropped 2 bases and J dropped 2; count of bases not matched to a gene: 6. The CDR3 region is CASSPTGQGRNTGELFF. DNA for the CDR3: TGTGCCAGCTCACCAACAGGACAGGGGAGAAACACCGGGGAGCTGTTTTTT.

This rearrangement joins TRBV9 to TRBJ2-3; D uncertain. The V end lost 8 bases, the J end lost 2 bases, and 18 bases lay between the germline ends. There are 15 residues in the CDR3. In germline, CDR1 is SGDLS, CDR2 YYNGEE. CDR3 sequence: CASSGSYSYTDTQYF. The DNA for the CDR3 is TGTGCCAGTTCCGGGTCTTACTCATACACAGATACGCAGTATTTT.

The chain joins TRBV7-9 to TRBJ1-4; maybe TRBD1 (6 bases). CDR3 size: 14 residues. The V gene's germline CDR1 is SEHNR and CDR2 FQNEAQ (reference sequence). The V gene lost 3 bases and the J gene lost 7 bases, with 12 bases spanning the gap. Here the CDR3 reads CASSFSEGGEKLFF. CDR3 DNA sequence: TGTGCCAGCAGCTTCTCAGAAGGGGGTGAAAAACTGTTTTTT.

This chain uses TRBV4-3 with TRBJ2-1; 7 nucleotides align to TRBD2. This CDR3 spans 18 amino acids. The germline gives CDR1 LGHNA, CDR2 YSLEER. V lost 0 bases to trimming and J lost 1 base; unmatched junction nucleotides: 9. This CDR3 is CASSQDNFGLGSYNEQFF. In nucleotides, the CDR3 is TGCGCCAGCAGCCAAGATAATTTCGGACTAGGGTCCTACAATGAGCAGTTCTTC.

V is TRBV6-5 and J is TRBJ1-4, with D possibly matching TRBD1 (5 bases). The germline V and J ends were trimmed by 8 bases and 8 bases, with 21 bases remaining between them. The CDR3 totals 15 residues. Germline V gene lookup returns CDR1 MNHEY and CDR2 SVGAGI. CDR3 DNA: TGTGCCAGCTACCCTGCGGGGGGGATGGCGGAAAAACTGTTTTTT. Its protein product is CASYPAGGMAEKLFF.

The genes are TRBV19 and TRBJ2-3, with a possible D match to TRBD1 (6 bases). Germline V gives CDR1 LNHDA, CDR2 SQIVND (reference sequence). This CDR3 is built from 14 residues. The V end was cut by 6 bases, the J end by 0 bases, with 10 bases between. The CDR3 loop is CASRNRVSTDTQYF. The CDR3 DNA reads as TGTGCCAGTAGGAACAGGGTGAGCACAGATACGCAGTATTTT. The full variable domain, completed using reference TRBV19 and TRBJ2-3, is DGGITQSPKYLFRKEGQNVTLSCEQNLNHDAMYWYRQDPGQGLRLIYYSQIVNDFQKGDIAEGYSVSREKKESFPLTVTSAQKNPTAFYLCASRNRVSTDTQYFGPGTRLTVL.

This sequence joins TRBV2 and TRBJ1-5, with no clear D. CDR1 and CDR2 from the germline V gene are SNHLY and FYNNEI. This CDR3 comprises 15 residues. V dropped 4 bases and J dropped 2 bases, with 12 bases sitting between them. CDR3 loop: CASSVGVVGNQPQHF. CDR3 coding DNA: TGTGCCAGCAGTGTGGGTGTGGTGGGCAATCAGCCCCAGCATTTT.

The rearrangement uses TRBV6-6 and TRBJ2-7, with TRBD2 identical over 8 bases. V lost 6 bases to trimming and J lost 4 bases; unmatched junction nucleotides: 14. Germline V lookup: CDR1 MNHNY, CDR2 SVGAGI (reference sequence). This CDR3 has 16 residues. The CDR3 DNA is TGTGCCAGCAGCCCACCCCGGCGGGAGGAATCGTACGAGCAGTACTTC. It specifies CASSPPRREESYEQYF.

The V and J genes are TRBV2 and TRBJ1-4, with D uncertain. The V gene's germline CDR1 is SNHLY and CDR2 FYNNEI. Deletions cut 5 bases from V and 11 bases from J, with 15 bases between. This CDR3 comprises 13 residues. The CDR3 is CASSPPLRLKLFF. DNA of the CDR3: TGTGCCAGCAGTCCTCCCCTCCGCCTTAAACTGTTTTTT.

V usage is TRBV5-1 and J usage is TRBJ2-7, with D unresolved. Between the trimmed V and J ends, which lost 1 base and 6 bases, there was a span of 11 bases. Germline V gene sequence: CDR1 SGHRS, CDR2 YFSETQ. The CDR3 runs to 13 residues. The CDR3 protein is CASSLTEASEQYF. CDR3 nucleotide sequence: TGCGCCAGCAGCTTGACCGAGGCCTCCGAGCAGTACTTC.

V usage is TRBV14 and J usage is TRBJ2-1; 8 nucleotides match TRBD2. Germline V lookup: CDR1 SGHDN, CDR2 FVKESK. V shed 4 bases and J 6 bases; nucleotides not matched to a gene: 5. The CDR3 contains 14 residues. Written as DNA, the CDR3 is TGTGCCAGCAGCCTAGCGGGACCTAGCAATGAGCAGTTCTTC. Residues: CASSLAGPSNEQFF.